The rows below give T cell receptor beta chains drawn from one sample of a study of PD-L1 blockade in urothelial cancer. Here immunoSEQ multiplex PCR was the method, and the copy in TCRdb shows in-frame clones only, minus some. The sample has around 27,000 clones, approximately 79% seen once. Here the sequenced sample was PBMCs, taken around atezolizumab (anti-PD-L1) treatment. Every receptor here comes from a man between 45 and 60 years old with urothelial cancer. The CDR3 runs from the conserved cysteine through the conserved F or W. A D gene is named only where the DNA matches it firmly. Clone size is not always given. Where it is, it says once, few, many or a class for expanded clones.

cdr3_aa,cdr3_nt,v_call,clone_size,j_call,d_call
CAWSVGVGSNQPQHF,TGTGCCTGGAGTGTAGGGGTTGGGAGCAATCAGCCCCAGCATTTT,TRBV30,.,TRBJ1-5,.
CSASPPGGYTF,TGCAGTGCTAGTCCCCCAGGCGGCTACACCTTC,TRBV20-1,.,TRBJ1-2,.
CASSLFVPNEQFF,TGTGCCAGCAGCCTATTTGTACCCAATGAGCAGTTCTTC,TRBV7-3,.,TRBJ2-1,.
CASSQETSSPYNEQFF,TGCGCCAGCAGCCAAGAGACAAGCTCCCCCTACAATGAGCAGTTCTTC,TRBV4-1,.,TRBJ2-1,.
CASSEQVGRAYEQYF,TGTGCCAGCAGCGAACAAGTCGGTCGGGCCTACGAGCAGTACTTC,TRBV9,.,TRBJ2-7,.
CASSLSPPGGSQETQYF,TGTGCCAGCAGCTTATCCCCTCCGGGGGGATCACAAGAGACCCAGTACTTC,TRBV7-6,.,TRBJ2-5,TRBD2
CASSLGTSGYNEQFF,TGTGCCAGCAGCTTGGGAACTAGCGGTTACAATGAGCAGTTCTTC,TRBV11-3,once,TRBJ2-1,TRBD2
CASSPGTGGSQPQHF,TGTGCCAGCAGCCCTGGGACAGGGGGCAGTCAGCCCCAGCATTTT,TRBV6-6,.,TRBJ1-5,TRBD1
CASSSTGRIHSLYGYTF,TGTGCCAGCAGCAGTACAGGGCGAATACACTCCCTCTATGGCTACACCTTC,TRBV28,.,TRBJ1-2,.
CASSARIENTEAFF,TGTGCCAGCAGCGCCAGGATCGAGAACACTGAAGCTTTCTTT,TRBV6-4,.,TRBJ1-1,.
CATSRDIRSGETQYF,TGTGCCACCAGCAGAGATATAAGGAGTGGAGAGACCCAGTACTTC,TRBV15,.,TRBJ2-5,.
CASSLRQGAKGETQYF,TGTGCCAGCAGCTTACGCCAAGGGGCAAAGGGGGAGACCCAGTACTTC,TRBV7-9,once,TRBJ2-5,.
CASSLDITNYGYTF,TGTGCCAGCAGCTTGGACATTACGAACTATGGCTACACCTTC,TRBV7-2,.,TRBJ1-2,.
CASSLNRGEQYF,TGTGCCAGCAGCCTGAACAGGGGCGAGCAGTACTTC,TRBV9,few,TRBJ2-7,TRBD1
CASSLTSGRAYEQFF,TGTGCCAGCAGTCTCACTAGCGGGAGGGCCTATGAGCAGTTCTTC,TRBV2,.,TRBJ2-1,TRBD2
CASSKPEGLEKLFF,TGTGCCAGCAGCAAACCGGAGGGGCTAGAAAAACTGTTTTTT,TRBV5-6,few,TRBJ1-4,.
CASSSGPGQGISGNTIYF,TGTGCCAGCAGCTCAGGCCCTGGACAGGGTATCTCTGGAAACACCATATATTTT,TRBV13,once,TRBJ1-3,TRBD1
CASRAGSMNTEAFF,TGCGCCAGCAGAGCAGGGTCTATGAACACTGAAGCTTTCTTT,TRBV4-1,.,TRBJ1-1,.
CASSIAGGSNTGELFF,TGTGCCAGCAGTATAGCGGGGGGATCGAACACCGGGGAGCTGTTTTTT,TRBV2,few,TRBJ2-2,TRBD2
CASTAAPSYQETQYF,TGTGCCAGCACAGCGGCCCCTTCGTACCAAGAGACCCAGTACTTC,TRBV7-2,.,TRBJ2-5,.
CASSLGLAGRNEQFF,TGTGCCAGCAGCTTAGGGCTAGCGGGACGCAATGAGCAGTTCTTC,TRBV7-9,.,TRBJ2-1,TRBD2
CASSPGRVPTDTQYF,TGTGCCAGCAGCCCTGGGAGGGTTCCCACAGATACGCAGTATTTT,TRBV11-3,.,TRBJ2-3,TRBD2
CARSWVGGRAIWQETQYF,TGTGCCAGAAGCTGGGTCGGCGGGAGGGCGATATGGCAAGAGACCCAGTACTTC,TRBV5-3,.,TRBJ2-5,TRBD2
CAWSTGGTSGRANQETQYF,TGTGCCTGGAGTACTGGAGGGACTAGCGGGAGGGCGAATCAAGAGACCCAGTACTTC,TRBV30,.,TRBJ2-5,TRBD2
CASSLTITGSGANVLTF,TGTGCCAGCAGTTTAACTATTACGGGGTCTGGGGCCAACGTCCTGACTTTC,TRBV27,.,TRBJ2-6,.
CASSPWGDTEAFF,TGCGCCAGCAGCCCATGGGGGGACACTGAAGCTTTCTTT,TRBV5-1,.,TRBJ1-1,.
CASSVTRGNTEAFF,TGTGCCAGCAGCGTCACCCGGGGGAACACTGAAGCTTTCTTT,TRBV7-8,few,TRBJ1-1,.
CAISESGGELGEAFF,TGTGCCATCAGTGAATCGGGGGGGGAGTTAGGTGAAGCTTTCTTT,TRBV10-3,few,TRBJ1-1,.
CASSAQGTDGYTF,TGTGCCAGCAGTGCGCAGGGAACGGATGGCTACACCTTC,TRBV2,.,TRBJ1-2,.
CASGLGDVGGQPQHF,TGTGCTAGTGGTTTGGGGGACGTGGGGGGTCAGCCCCAGCATTTT,TRBV12-5,.,TRBJ1-5,.
CASSLSGTGGITEAFF,TGTGCCAGCAGTTTATCCGGGACAGGGGGTATCACTGAAGCTTTCTTT,TRBV28,.,TRBJ1-1,TRBD1
CASAGTVKNIQYF,TGTGCCAGCGCCGGGACTGTTAAAAACATTCAGTACTTC,TRBV28,.,TRBJ2-4,.
CASRAGTSGRTDTQYF,TGCGCCAGCAGAGCCGGGACTAGCGGGAGGACAGATACGCAGTATTTT,TRBV10-1,.,TRBJ2-3,TRBD2
CAISSGDNYGYTF,TGTGCCATCAGTTCAGGGGATAACTATGGCTACACCTTC,TRBV10-3,.,TRBJ1-2,.
CAINRDREETQYF,TGTGCCATCAACAGAGACAGGGAAGAGACCCAGTACTTC,TRBV10-3,.,TRBJ2-5,TRBD1
CASSFGERLASGDTQYF,TGTGCCAGCAGCTTTGGGGAAAGGCTAGCCTCGGGAGATACGCAGTATTTT,TRBV11-2,once,TRBJ2-3,.
CASSLTSATNEKLFF,TGTGCCAGCAGCCTAACCTCTGCAACTAATGAAAAACTGTTTTTT,TRBV7-2,.,TRBJ1-4,.
CATNDRVNYEQYF,TGTGCCACCAATGACAGGGTGAACTACGAGCAGTACTTC,TRBV19,.,TRBJ2-7,TRBD1
CASSGAENIQYF,TGTGCCAGCAGTGGGGCCGAAAACATTCAGTACTTC,TRBV2,.,TRBJ2-4,.
CASNIAGMNTEAFF,TGTGCCAGCAATATTGCGGGGATGAACACTGAAGCTTTCTTT,TRBV27,.,TRBJ1-1,.
CASGLSGGKGNEQFF,TGTGCTAGTGGTTTGAGCGGGGGGAAGGGCAATGAGCAGTTCTTC,TRBV12-5,.,TRBJ2-1,TRBD2
CASSYGQPYGYTF,TGTGCCAGCAGTTACGGACAACCGTATGGCTACACCTTC,TRBV6-5,.,TRBJ1-2,.
CASSQDLSGANVLTF,TGCGCCAGCAGCCAAGACCTCTCTGGGGCCAACGTCCTGACTTTC,TRBV4-1,few,TRBJ2-6,.
CASRLLRGGTFGTDTQYF,TGTGCCAGCAGACTGTTGCGGGGGGGCACGTTTGGCACAGATACGCAGTATTTT,TRBV28,.,TRBJ2-3,TRBD2
CASSPVGRGLTYEQYF,TGTGCCAGCAGCCCAGTCGGGAGGGGCCTAACCTACGAGCAGTACTTC,TRBV14,.,TRBJ2-7,TRBD2
CASSWRTSENTGELFF,TGCGCCAGCAGCTGGCGGACTAGCGAGAACACCGGGGAGCTGTTTTTT,TRBV5-1,.,TRBJ2-2,TRBD2
CASQGTGNTIYF,TGTGCCAGCCAGGGTACTGGAAACACCATATATTTT,TRBV6-6,.,TRBJ1-3,.
CASSEGQPNEKLFF,TGTGCCAGCAGTGAGGGACAGCCTAATGAAAAACTGTTTTTT,TRBV6-1,.,TRBJ1-4,TRBD1
CASSFRRGANYGYTF,TGTGCCAGCAGTTTTCGGCGGGGGGCAAACTATGGCTACACCTTC,TRBV28,.,TRBJ1-2,.
CASSVITGGIETQYF,TGTGCCAGCAGCGTAATTACAGGGGGCATAGAGACCCAGTACTTC,TRBV5-5,.,TRBJ2-5,TRBD1